This TCR beta chain was identified during a study of blood T cell repertoires in COVID-19. About the study: Material from acute and convalescent COVID-19 was sourced from the United States, Italy and Spain. PBMCs, B-cell-depleted T cells, or T cells were the source of the cDNA or gDNA that made up the material.

CDR1 and CDR2 (germline): SEHNR, FQNEAQ (reference sequence). The ends lost 5 bases at V and 1 base at J; junction bases unmatched: 7. The CDR3 has 15 residues. The Seattle patients joined while their infection was active and were tracked longitudinally afterward. Here immunoSEQ multiplex PCR was the method, and the copy in TCRdb shows in-frame clones only, minus some. The data contain around 82,000 clones, 70% to 90% of them singletons. Sample: peripheral blood. The chain uses TRBV7-9 and TRBJ2-7, with TRBD2 matching over 8 bases. The TCR comes from a man aged 50-60 years with COVID-19, enrolled during active disease. The chain's CDR3 is CASSPYASGSYEQYF. The CDR3 coding sequence is TGTGCCAGCAGCCCATACGCTAGCGGGTCCTACGAGCAGTACTTC.